This is a list of T cell receptor beta chains from one sample in a study of Ad26.COV2.S vaccination and SARS-CoV-2 variants. Produced via immunoSEQ multiplex PCR; TCRdb's table is partial and in-frame only. This sample has some 300,000 clones, with about 86% found just once. The material was peripheral blood, obtained in a trial of Ad26.COV2.S vaccine versus placebo. The receptors originated from a person between 18 and 65 years old who received the Ad26.COV2.S COVID-19 vaccine or a placebo. Both conserved end residues are part of each CDR3. Fields, in order: D gene, clone size, CDR3 length, J gene, V gene, CDR3 protein, CDR3 DNA. The D gene is left open where the match is weak. Clone sizes are given selectively: once, few, many, or a class where the clone is expanded.

d_call: TRBD1; clone_size: -; cdr3_length: 16; j_call: TRBJ2-7; v_call: TRBV7-3; cdr3_aa: CASSLTEGQGVYEQYF; cdr3_nt: TGTGCCAGCAGCTTAACTGAGGGACAGGGGGTCTACGAGCAGTACTTC
d_call: TRBD1; clone_size: -; cdr3_length: 15; j_call: TRBJ2-3; v_call: TRBV9; cdr3_aa: CASSVGQGAADTQYF; cdr3_nt: TGTGCCAGCAGCGTAGGACAGGGGGCTGCAGATACGCAGTATTTT
d_call: -; clone_size: -; cdr3_length: 12; j_call: TRBJ1-1; v_call: TRBV19; cdr3_aa: CASRGGRLEAFF; cdr3_nt: TGTGCCAGTAGAGGCGGGCGGCTTGAAGCTTTCTTT
d_call: -; clone_size: -; cdr3_length: 14; j_call: TRBJ1-2; v_call: TRBV30; cdr3_aa: CAWSVLDGAGFYTF; cdr3_nt: TGTGCCTGGAGTGTACTAGATGGGGCGGGATTCTACACCTTC
d_call: -; clone_size: -; cdr3_length: 15; j_call: TRBJ2-7; v_call: TRBV10-1; cdr3_aa: CASSDLHRSSYEQYF; cdr3_nt: TGCGCCAGCAGTGACCTACACCGTAGCTCCTACGAGCAGTACTTC
d_call: TRBD2; clone_size: -; cdr3_length: 15; j_call: TRBJ2-3; v_call: TRBV13; cdr3_aa: CASSLDWEGTDTQYF; cdr3_nt: TGTGCCAGCAGCTTAGATTGGGAGGGTACAGATACGCAGTATTTT
d_call: -; clone_size: -; cdr3_length: 14; j_call: TRBJ1-3; v_call: TRBV5-1; cdr3_aa: CASSLEGSGNTIYF; cdr3_nt: TGCGCCAGCAGCTTGGAGGGCTCTGGAAACACCATATATTTT
d_call: -; clone_size: -; cdr3_length: 15; j_call: TRBJ2-7; v_call: TRBV4-1; cdr3_aa: CASSQVSGAPGEQYF; cdr3_nt: TGCGCCAGCAGCCAAGTCTCGGGGGCTCCAGGTGAGCAGTACTTC
d_call: -; clone_size: once; cdr3_length: 14; j_call: TRBJ1-2; v_call: TRBV7-9; cdr3_aa: CASSLEQSNYGYTF; cdr3_nt: TGTGCCAGCAGCTTAGAGCAGAGCAACTATGGCTACACCTTC
d_call: -; clone_size: -; cdr3_length: 17; j_call: TRBJ2-7; v_call: TRBV10-3; cdr3_aa: CAISGERAGTLTYEQYF; cdr3_nt: TGTGCCATCAGTGGGGAGCGGGCCGGGACACTGACCTACGAGCAGTACTTC
d_call: -; clone_size: once; cdr3_length: 15; j_call: TRBJ1-3; v_call: TRBV14; cdr3_aa: CASSQQGSSGNTIYF; cdr3_nt: TGTGCCAGCAGCCAACAGGGATCTTCTGGAAACACCATATATTTT
d_call: TRBD1; clone_size: -; cdr3_length: 18; j_call: TRBJ1-4; v_call: TRBV2; cdr3_aa: CASTQVRGGGITNEKLFF; cdr3_nt: TGTGCCAGCACCCAAGTTCGCGGAGGGGGCATAACTAATGAAAAACTGTTTTTT
d_call: -; clone_size: -; cdr3_length: 15; j_call: TRBJ1-2; v_call: TRBV19; cdr3_aa: CASTMTGTRNYGYTF; cdr3_nt: TGTGCCAGTACCATGACCGGTACAAGGAACTATGGCTACACCTTC
d_call: -; clone_size: -; cdr3_length: 17; j_call: TRBJ2-6; v_call: TRBV7-2; cdr3_aa: CASSLRGWGLGANVLTF; cdr3_nt: TGTGCCAGCAGCCTCCGGGGGTGGGGGCTTGGGGCCAACGTCCTGACTTTC
d_call: -; clone_size: few; cdr3_length: 13; j_call: TRBJ1-1; v_call: TRBV3-1/TRBV3-2; cdr3_aa: CASTRVGGTEAFF; cdr3_nt: TGTGCCAGCACCCGGGTGGGAGGCACTGAAGCTTTCTTT
d_call: -; clone_size: -; cdr3_length: 14; j_call: TRBJ2-7; v_call: TRBV5-1; cdr3_aa: CASSLRRGNYEQYF; cdr3_nt: TGCGCCAGCAGCTTGCGACGCGGCAACTACGAGCAGTACTTC
d_call: TRBD1; clone_size: -; cdr3_length: 14; j_call: TRBJ1-1; v_call: TRBV6-6; cdr3_aa: CASSANTGGDEAFF; cdr3_nt: TGTGCCAGCAGTGCTAATACAGGGGGCGATGAAGCTTTCTTT
d_call: -; clone_size: -; cdr3_length: 15; j_call: TRBJ2-7; v_call: TRBV3-1/TRBV3-2; cdr3_aa: CASSQTTGGPYEQYF; cdr3_nt: TGTGCCAGCAGCCAAACAACCGGGGGCCCCTACGAGCAGTACTTC
d_call: -; clone_size: -; cdr3_length: 15; j_call: TRBJ1-4; v_call: TRBV4-1; cdr3_aa: CASSQVSGIGEKLFF; cdr3_nt: TGCGCCAGCAGCCAAGTTTCAGGGATCGGTGAAAAACTGTTTTTT
d_call: -; clone_size: -; cdr3_length: 14; j_call: TRBJ1-5; v_call: TRBV6-2/TRBV6-3; cdr3_aa: CASSRRDSRQPQHF; cdr3_nt: TGTGCCAGCAGCCGCAGGGATTCAAGGCAGCCCCAGCATTTT
d_call: -; clone_size: -; cdr3_length: 14; j_call: TRBJ1-1; v_call: TRBV7-9; cdr3_aa: CASSPVVKNTEAFF; cdr3_nt: TGTGCCAGCAGCCCCGTCGTTAAGAACACTGAAGCTTTCTTT
d_call: TRBD2; clone_size: -; cdr3_length: 13; j_call: TRBJ2-3; v_call: TRBV5-1; cdr3_aa: CATKRGSTDTQYF; cdr3_nt: TGCGCCACTAAGCGGGGAAGCACAGATACGCAGTATTTT
d_call: -; clone_size: -; cdr3_length: 14; j_call: TRBJ2-5; v_call: TRBV5-6; cdr3_aa: CASSPVTLRETQYF; cdr3_nt: TGTGCCAGCAGTCCGGTCACCTTACGAGAGACCCAGTACTTC
d_call: -; clone_size: -; cdr3_length: 13; j_call: TRBJ1-2; v_call: TRBV29-1; cdr3_aa: CSGLPLHSGGYTF; cdr3_nt: TGCAGCGGGCTCCCACTCCATTCAGGGGGCTACACCTTC
d_call: -; clone_size: -; cdr3_length: 13; j_call: TRBJ2-1; v_call: TRBV7-2; cdr3_aa: CASSLGGGGRLLF; cdr3_nt: TGTGCCAGCAGCTTAGGAGGGGGGGGCCGGTTGCTCTTC
d_call: -; clone_size: -; cdr3_length: 12; j_call: TRBJ2-7; v_call: TRBV2; cdr3_aa: CASNKLSYEQYF; cdr3_nt: TGTGCCAGCAACAAGCTCTCCTACGAGCAGTACTTC
d_call: -; clone_size: -; cdr3_length: 17; j_call: TRBJ2-3; v_call: TRBV21-1; cdr3_aa: CASSNPDRLPSTDTQYF; cdr3_nt: TGTGCCAGCAGCAACCCGGACAGACTTCCTAGCACAGATACGCAGTATTTT
d_call: TRBD1; clone_size: once; cdr3_length: 14; j_call: TRBJ1-1; v_call: TRBV27; cdr3_aa: CASSLFSGGTEAFF; cdr3_nt: TGTGCCAGCAGTTTATTTTCAGGGGGCACTGAAGCTTTCTTT
d_call: -; clone_size: -; cdr3_length: 14; j_call: TRBJ2-6; v_call: TRBV14; cdr3_aa: CASSPQSGANVLTF; cdr3_nt: TGTGCCAGCAGCCCCCAGTCTGGGGCCAACGTCCTGACTTTC
d_call: -; clone_size: -; cdr3_length: 14; j_call: TRBJ2-7; v_call: TRBV5-8; cdr3_aa: CASSSNTGRYEQYF; cdr3_nt: TGTGCCAGCAGCTCAAATACGGGAAGGTACGAGCAGTACTTC
d_call: -; clone_size: -; cdr3_length: 16; j_call: TRBJ1-3; v_call: TRBV5-1; cdr3_aa: CASSPGPRPSGNTIYF; cdr3_nt: TGCGCCAGCAGCCCCGGCCCAAGACCCTCTGGAAACACCATATATTTT
d_call: -; clone_size: -; cdr3_length: 13; j_call: TRBJ2-3; v_call: TRBV13; cdr3_aa: CASRDSITDTQYF; cdr3_nt: TGTGCCAGCAGGGACAGCATCACAGATACGCAGTATTTT
d_call: TRBD1; clone_size: many; cdr3_length: 16; j_call: TRBJ1-1; v_call: TRBV6-5; cdr3_aa: CASSYQGGAMNTEAFF; cdr3_nt: TGTGCCAGCAGTTACCAGGGGGGAGCGATGAACACTGAAGCTTTCTTT
d_call: -; clone_size: -; cdr3_length: 13; j_call: TRBJ2-1; v_call: TRBV11-3; cdr3_aa: CASSLRRYDEQFF; cdr3_nt: TGTGCCAGCAGCTTAAGGAGGTATGATGAGCAGTTCTTC
d_call: -; clone_size: -; cdr3_length: 16; j_call: TRBJ2-3; v_call: TRBV5-5; cdr3_aa: CASSSPEGTSTDTQYF; cdr3_nt: TGTGCCAGCAGCTCGCCGGAGGGTACTAGCACAGATACGCAGTATTTT
d_call: -; clone_size: once; cdr3_length: 13; j_call: TRBJ1-6; v_call: TRBV30; cdr3_aa: CAWRKSAPSPLHF; cdr3_nt: TGTGCCTGGAGAAAATCCGCCCCGTCACCCCTCCACTTT
d_call: TRBD1; clone_size: -; cdr3_length: 13; j_call: TRBJ1-1; v_call: TRBV19; cdr3_aa: CASSITGGTEAFF; cdr3_nt: TGTGCCAGTAGTATAACAGGGGGCACTGAAGCTTTCTTT
d_call: -; clone_size: -; cdr3_length: 13; j_call: TRBJ2-1; v_call: TRBV7-9; cdr3_aa: CASSLVQYNEQFF; cdr3_nt: TGTGCCAGCAGCTTAGTACAGTACAATGAGCAGTTCTTC
d_call: -; clone_size: -; cdr3_length: 14; j_call: TRBJ1-1; v_call: TRBV19; cdr3_aa: CASSRERLNTEAFF; cdr3_nt: TGTGCCAGTAGTAGGGAGCGCTTGAACACTGAAGCTTTCTTT
d_call: TRBD1; clone_size: few; cdr3_length: 18; j_call: TRBJ2-3; v_call: TRBV5-4; cdr3_aa: CASSRPSAGQGSPDTQYF; cdr3_nt: TGTGCCAGCAGCAGACCTAGCGCCGGACAGGGGAGTCCAGATACGCAGTATTTT
d_call: -; clone_size: -; cdr3_length: 15; j_call: TRBJ2-7; v_call: TRBV20-1; cdr3_aa: CSASPSGLPSYEQYF; cdr3_nt: TGCAGTGCTAGTCCATCGGGGTTACCCTCCTACGAGCAGTACTTC
d_call: -; clone_size: -; cdr3_length: 11; j_call: TRBJ1-2; v_call: TRBV11-2; cdr3_aa: CASSPAMGYTF; cdr3_nt: TGTGCCAGCAGCCCCGCAATGGGCTACACCTTC
d_call: -; clone_size: -; cdr3_length: 14; j_call: TRBJ2-7; v_call: TRBV18; cdr3_aa: CASSPPWGSYEQYF; cdr3_nt: TGTGCCAGCTCACCACCCTGGGGGTCCTACGAGCAGTACTTC
d_call: -; clone_size: -; cdr3_length: 14; j_call: TRBJ2-2; v_call: TRBV19; cdr3_aa: CASSIDRGSGELFF; cdr3_nt: TGTGCCAGTAGTATAGATCGAGGGTCCGGGGAGCTGTTTTTT
d_call: -; clone_size: -; cdr3_length: 16; j_call: TRBJ2-7; v_call: TRBV21-1; cdr3_aa: CASSYRDTSTLGEQYF; cdr3_nt: TGTGCCAGCAGCTACCGGGACACCTCAACGTTGGGGGAGCAGTACTTC
d_call: -; clone_size: -; cdr3_length: 18; j_call: TRBJ2-6; v_call: TRBV9; cdr3_aa: CASSEGSLTVSGANVLTF; cdr3_nt: TGTGCCAGCAGCGAGGGCTCCCTTACAGTCTCTGGGGCCAACGTCCTGACTTTC
d_call: -; clone_size: few; cdr3_length: 14; j_call: TRBJ2-7; v_call: TRBV7-9; cdr3_aa: CASSLSRVPSEQYF; cdr3_nt: TGTGCCAGCAGCTTAAGCAGGGTACCGAGCGAGCAGTACTTC
d_call: -; clone_size: -; cdr3_length: 16; j_call: TRBJ2-4; v_call: TRBV27; cdr3_aa: CASSFSSGGAKNIQYF; cdr3_nt: TGTGCCAGCAGTTTTTCAAGTGGAGGAGCCAAAAACATTCAGTACTTC
d_call: -; clone_size: -; cdr3_length: 11; j_call: TRBJ2-2; v_call: TRBV7-3; cdr3_aa: CASSLNGELFF; cdr3_nt: TGTGCCAGCAGCTTAAACGGGGAGCTGTTTTTT